The T cell receptor beta chain under discussion was sequenced for a study of shared T cell receptors in the human thymus. With 8 bases removed from V and 0 bases from J, the gap between germline ends came to 11 bases. The CDR3 is 14 amino acids. The germline V gene has CDR1 MDHEN and CDR2 SYDVKM. Only in-frame clones appear in the TCRdb table, and some are missing; sequencing was by immunoSEQ multiplex PCR. The sample records about 660,000 clones, around 87% being singletons. The sample also formed part of further work on human thymus T cells. That study adds: All donors were healthy Finnish infants who were undergoing corrective surgery to treat congenital heart defects. Thymic samples were excised during corrective heart operations. An apparent bias in V and J gene usage was seen in thymic and blood repertoires. Unrelated individuals reportedly shared highly overlapping thymic TCR repertoires.

Source material: thymocytes. This receptor was taken from a boy under two years old with a congenital heart defect. This chain joins TRBV28 and TRBJ1-5; D ambiguous. The CDR3 DNA is TGTGCCAGCCCCGGGAATGATAGCAATCAGCCCCAGCATTTT. This translates into CASPGNDSNQPQHF.